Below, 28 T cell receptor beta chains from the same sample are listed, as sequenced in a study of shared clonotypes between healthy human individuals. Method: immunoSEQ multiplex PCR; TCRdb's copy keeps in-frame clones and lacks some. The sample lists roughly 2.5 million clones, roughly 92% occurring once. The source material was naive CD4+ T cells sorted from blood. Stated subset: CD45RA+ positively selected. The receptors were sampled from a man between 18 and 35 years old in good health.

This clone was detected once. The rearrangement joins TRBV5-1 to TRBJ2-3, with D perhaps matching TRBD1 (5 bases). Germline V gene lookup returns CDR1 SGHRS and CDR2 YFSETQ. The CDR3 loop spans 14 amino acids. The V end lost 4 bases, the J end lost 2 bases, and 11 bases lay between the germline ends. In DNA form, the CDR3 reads TGCGCCAGCAGCCGTGGGGCCGACACAGATACGCAGTATTTT. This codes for CASSRGADTDTQYF.

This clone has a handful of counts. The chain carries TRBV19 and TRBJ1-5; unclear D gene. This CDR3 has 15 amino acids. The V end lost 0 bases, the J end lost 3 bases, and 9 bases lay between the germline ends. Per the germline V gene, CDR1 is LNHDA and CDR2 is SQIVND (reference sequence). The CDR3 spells CASSIEGSLNQPQHF. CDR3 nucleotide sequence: TGTGCCAGTAGTATAGAGGGGTCGCTCAATCAGCCCCAGCATTTT.

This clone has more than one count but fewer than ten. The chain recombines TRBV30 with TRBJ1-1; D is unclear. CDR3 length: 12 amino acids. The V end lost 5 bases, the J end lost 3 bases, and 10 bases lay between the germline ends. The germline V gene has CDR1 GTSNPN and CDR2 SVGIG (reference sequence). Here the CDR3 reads CAWGRSHTEAFF. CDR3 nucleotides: TGTGCCTGGGGACGGTCACACACTGAAGCTTTCTTT. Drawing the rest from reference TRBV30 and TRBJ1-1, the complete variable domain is SQTIHQWPATLVQPVGSPLSLECTVEGTSNPNLYWYRQAAGRGLQLLFYSVGIGQISSEVPQNLSASRPQDRQFILSSKKLLLSDSGFYLCAWGRSHTEAFFGQGTRLTVV.

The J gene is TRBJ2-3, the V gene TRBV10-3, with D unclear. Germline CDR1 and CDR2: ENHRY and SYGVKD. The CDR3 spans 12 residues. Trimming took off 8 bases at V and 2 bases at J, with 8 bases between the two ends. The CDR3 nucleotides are TGTGCCATCGCCCTGTTCACAGATACGCAGTATTTT. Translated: CAIALFTDTQYF.

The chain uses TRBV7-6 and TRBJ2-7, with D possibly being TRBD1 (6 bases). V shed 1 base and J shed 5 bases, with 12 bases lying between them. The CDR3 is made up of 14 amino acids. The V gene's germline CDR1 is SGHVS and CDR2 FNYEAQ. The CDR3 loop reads CASSLGDKGHEQYF. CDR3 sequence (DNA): TGTGCCAGCAGCTTAGGGGACAAGGGCCACGAGCAGTACTTC.

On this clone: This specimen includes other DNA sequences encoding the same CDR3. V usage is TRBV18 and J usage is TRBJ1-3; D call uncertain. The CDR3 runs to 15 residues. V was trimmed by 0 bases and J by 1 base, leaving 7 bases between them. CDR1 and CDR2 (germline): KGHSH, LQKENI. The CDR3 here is CASSPPSVSGNTIYF. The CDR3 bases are TGTGCCAGCTCACCACCATCGGTGTCTGGAAACACCATATATTTT.

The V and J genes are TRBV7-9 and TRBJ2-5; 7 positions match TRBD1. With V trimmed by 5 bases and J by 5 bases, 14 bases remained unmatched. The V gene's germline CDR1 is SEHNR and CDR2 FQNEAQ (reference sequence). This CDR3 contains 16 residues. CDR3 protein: CASSLQGDIKGETQYF. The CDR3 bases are TGTGCCAGCAGCCTCCAGGGGGACATAAAGGGGGAGACCCAGTACTTC.

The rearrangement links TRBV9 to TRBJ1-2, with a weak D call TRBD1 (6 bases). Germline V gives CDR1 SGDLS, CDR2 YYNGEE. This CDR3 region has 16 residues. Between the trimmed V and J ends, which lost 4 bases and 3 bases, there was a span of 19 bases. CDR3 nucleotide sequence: TGTGCCAGCAGCCGCTCGGGGGGGGCAAAGGACTATGGCTACACCTTC. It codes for CASSRSGGAKDYGYTF.

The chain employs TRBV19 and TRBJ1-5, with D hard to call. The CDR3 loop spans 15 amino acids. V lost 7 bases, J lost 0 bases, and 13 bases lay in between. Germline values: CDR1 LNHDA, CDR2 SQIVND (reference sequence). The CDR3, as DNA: TGTGCCAGTACCCCCTCCGCGGTTAGCAATCAGCCCCAGCATTTT. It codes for CASTPSAVSNQPQHF. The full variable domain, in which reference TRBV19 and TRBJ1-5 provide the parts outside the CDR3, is DGGITQSPKYLFRKEGQNVTLSCEQNLNHDAMYWYRQDPGQGLRLIYYSQIVNDFQKGDIAEGYSVSREKKESFPLTVTSAQKNPTAFYLCASTPSAVSNQPQHFGDGTRLSIL.

The CDR3 nucleotides are TGTGCCAGTAGTATAGAGGGGCGAGCTAATGAAAAACTGTTTTTT. Its protein is CASSIEGRANEKLFF. This chain uses TRBV19 with TRBJ1-4; a weak D match, TRBD1 (5 bases). This CDR3 comprises 15 residues. Per the germline V gene, CDR1 is LNHDA and CDR2 is SQIVND (reference sequence). V lost 0 bases to trimming and J lost 3 bases, with 8 bases between them. Looking up the rest from reference TRBV19 and TRBJ1-4 gives the full variable domain: DGGITQSPKYLFRKEGQNVTLSCEQNLNHDAMYWYRQDPGQGLRLIYYSQIVNDFQKGDIAEGYSVSREKKESFPLTVTSAQKNPTAFYLCASSIEGRANEKLFFGSGTQLSVL.

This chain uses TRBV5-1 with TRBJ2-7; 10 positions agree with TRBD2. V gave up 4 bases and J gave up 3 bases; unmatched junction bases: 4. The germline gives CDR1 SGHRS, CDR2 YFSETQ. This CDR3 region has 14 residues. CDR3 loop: CASSPGTSDYEQYF. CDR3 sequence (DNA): TGCGCCAGCAGCCCCGGGACTAGCGACTACGAGCAGTACTTC. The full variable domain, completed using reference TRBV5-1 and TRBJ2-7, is KAGVTQTPRYLIKTRGQQVTLSCSPISGHRSVSWYQQTPGQGLQFLFEYFSETQRNKGNFPGRFSGRQFSNSRSEMNVSTLELGDSALYLCASSPGTSDYEQYFGPGTRLTVT.

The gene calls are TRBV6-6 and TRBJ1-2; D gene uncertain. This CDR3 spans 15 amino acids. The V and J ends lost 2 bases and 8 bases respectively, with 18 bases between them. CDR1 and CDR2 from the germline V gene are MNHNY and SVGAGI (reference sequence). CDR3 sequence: CASSYLQVAPFGYTF. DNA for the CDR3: TGTGCCAGCAGTTACCTTCAGGTCGCCCCTTTCGGCTACACCTTC.

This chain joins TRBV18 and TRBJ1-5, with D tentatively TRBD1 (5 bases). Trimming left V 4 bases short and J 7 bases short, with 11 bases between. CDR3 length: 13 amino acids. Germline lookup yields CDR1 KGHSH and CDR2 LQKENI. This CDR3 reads CASSLGDGQPQHF. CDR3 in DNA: TGTGCCAGCTCACTGGGGGACGGACAGCCCCAGCATTTT.

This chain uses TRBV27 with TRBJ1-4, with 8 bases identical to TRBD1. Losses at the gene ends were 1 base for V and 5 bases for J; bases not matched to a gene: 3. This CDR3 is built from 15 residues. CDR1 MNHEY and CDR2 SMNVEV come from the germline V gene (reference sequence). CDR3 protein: CASSLLRDRNEKLFF. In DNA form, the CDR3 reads TGTGCCAGCAGTTTATTGAGGGACAGGAATGAAAAACTGTTTTTT.

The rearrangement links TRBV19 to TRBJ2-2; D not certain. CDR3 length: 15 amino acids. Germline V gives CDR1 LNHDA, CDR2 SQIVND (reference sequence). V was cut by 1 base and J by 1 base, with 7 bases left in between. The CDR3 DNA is TGTGCCAGTAGTATAGGAGCCAGGAACACCGGGGAGCTGTTTTTT. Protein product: CASSIGARNTGELFF.

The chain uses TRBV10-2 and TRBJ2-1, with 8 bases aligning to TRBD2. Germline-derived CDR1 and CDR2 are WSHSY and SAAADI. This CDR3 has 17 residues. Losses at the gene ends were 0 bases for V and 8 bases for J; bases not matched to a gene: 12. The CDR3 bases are TGCGCCAGCAGTGAGTCCCCGGGGGGGACGGATTTCGATGAGCAGTTCTTC. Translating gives CASSESPGGTDFDEQFF.

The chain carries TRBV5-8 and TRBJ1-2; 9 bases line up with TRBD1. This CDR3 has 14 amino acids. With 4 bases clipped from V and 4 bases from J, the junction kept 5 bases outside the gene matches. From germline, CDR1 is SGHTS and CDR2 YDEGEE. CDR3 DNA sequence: TGTGCCAGCAGCCCGGGACAGGGTTTCTATGGCTACACCTTC. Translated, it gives CASSPGQGFYGYTF.

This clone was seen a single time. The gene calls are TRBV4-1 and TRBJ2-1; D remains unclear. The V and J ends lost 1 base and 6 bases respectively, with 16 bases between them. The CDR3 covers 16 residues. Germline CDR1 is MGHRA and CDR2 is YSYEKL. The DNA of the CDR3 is TGCGCCAGCAGCCAAGCGGTGTTAACTGCTCGCAATGAGCAGTTCTTC. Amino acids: CASSQAVLTARNEQFF.

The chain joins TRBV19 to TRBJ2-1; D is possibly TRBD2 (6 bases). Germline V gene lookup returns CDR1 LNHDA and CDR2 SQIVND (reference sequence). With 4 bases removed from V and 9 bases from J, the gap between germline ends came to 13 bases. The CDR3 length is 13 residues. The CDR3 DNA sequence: TGTGCCAGTAGTACTCAACTAGCTCGTGAGCAGTTCTTC. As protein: CASSTQLAREQFF.

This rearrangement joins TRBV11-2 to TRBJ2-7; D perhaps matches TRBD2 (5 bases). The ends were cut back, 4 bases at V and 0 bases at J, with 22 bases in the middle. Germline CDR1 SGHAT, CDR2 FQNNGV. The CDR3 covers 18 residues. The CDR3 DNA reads TGTGCCAGCAGCTCCTCACGAGGGAACCCAGAAAGCTCCTACGAGCAGTACTTC. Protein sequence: CASSSSRGNPESSYEQYF. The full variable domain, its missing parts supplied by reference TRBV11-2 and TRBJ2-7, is EAGVAQSPRYKIIEKRQSVAFWCNPISGHATLYWYQQILGQGPKLLIQFQNNGVVDDSQLPKDRFSAERLKGVDSTLKIQPAKLEDSAVYLCASSSSRGNPESSYEQYFGPGTRLTVT.

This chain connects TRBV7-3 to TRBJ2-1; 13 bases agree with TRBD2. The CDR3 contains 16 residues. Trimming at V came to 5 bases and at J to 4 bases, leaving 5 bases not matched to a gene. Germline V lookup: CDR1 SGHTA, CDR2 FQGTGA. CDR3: CASSPLAGGLYNEQFF. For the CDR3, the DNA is TGTGCCAGCAGCCCACTAGCGGGGGGGCTTTACAATGAGCAGTTCTTC.

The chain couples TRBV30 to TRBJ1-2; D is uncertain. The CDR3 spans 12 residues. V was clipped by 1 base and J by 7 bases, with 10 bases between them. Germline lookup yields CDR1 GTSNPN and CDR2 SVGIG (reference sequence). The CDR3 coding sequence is TGTGCCTGGAGTGGCACGCTCCTTGGCTACACCTTC. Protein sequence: CAWSGTLLGYTF. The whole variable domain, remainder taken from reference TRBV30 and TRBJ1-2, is SQTIHQWPATLVQPVGSPLSLECTVEGTSNPNLYWYRQAAGRGLQLLFYSVGIGQISSEVPQNLSASRPQDRQFILSSKKLLLSDSGFYLCAWSGTLLGYTFGSGTRLTVV.

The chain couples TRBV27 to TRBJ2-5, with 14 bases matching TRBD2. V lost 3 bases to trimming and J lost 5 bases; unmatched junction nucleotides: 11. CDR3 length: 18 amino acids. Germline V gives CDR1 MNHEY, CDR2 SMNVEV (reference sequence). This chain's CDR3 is CASSLSFGTSGSRETQYF. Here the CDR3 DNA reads TGTGCCAGCAGTTTGTCTTTCGGGACTAGCGGGAGTCGGGAGACCCAGTACTTC.

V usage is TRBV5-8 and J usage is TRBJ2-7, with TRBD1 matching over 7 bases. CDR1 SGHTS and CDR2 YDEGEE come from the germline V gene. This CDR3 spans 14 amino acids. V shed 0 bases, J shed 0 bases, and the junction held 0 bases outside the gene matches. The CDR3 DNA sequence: TGTGCCAGCAGCTTGGGGGACAGCTCCTACGAGCAGTACTTC. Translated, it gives CASSLGDSSYEQYF. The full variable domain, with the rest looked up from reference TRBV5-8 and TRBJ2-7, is EAGVTQSPTHLIKTRGQQATLRCSPISGHTSVYWYQQALGLGLQFLLWYDEGEERNRGNFPPRFSGRQFPNYSSELNVNALELEDSALYLCASSLGDSSYEQYFGPGTRLTVT.

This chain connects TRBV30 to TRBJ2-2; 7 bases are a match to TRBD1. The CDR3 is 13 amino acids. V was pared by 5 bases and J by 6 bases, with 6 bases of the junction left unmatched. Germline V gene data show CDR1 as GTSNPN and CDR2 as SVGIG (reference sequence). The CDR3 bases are TGTGCCTGGGCCGGGACAGTTGCCGGGGAGCTGTTTTTT. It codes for CAWAGTVAGELFF.

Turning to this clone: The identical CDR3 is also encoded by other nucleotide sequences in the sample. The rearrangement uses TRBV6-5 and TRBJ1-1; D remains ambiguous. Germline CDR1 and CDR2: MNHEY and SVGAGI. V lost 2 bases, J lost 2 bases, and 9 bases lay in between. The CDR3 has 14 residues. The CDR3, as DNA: TGTGCCAGCAGTTACCTAGGAGAAAACACTGAAGCTTTCTTT. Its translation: CASSYLGENTEAFF.

CDR3 region: CAWSFGLAGQETQYF. The CDR3 region has the DNA TGTGCCTGGAGTTTCGGACTAGCTGGTCAAGAGACCCAGTACTTC. The chain joins TRBV30 to TRBJ2-5; 8 bases align to TRBD2. J lost 2 bases, V lost 2 bases, and 7 bases had no gene match. The CDR3 has 15 residues. Germline CDR1 is GTSNPN and CDR2 is SVGIG (reference sequence).

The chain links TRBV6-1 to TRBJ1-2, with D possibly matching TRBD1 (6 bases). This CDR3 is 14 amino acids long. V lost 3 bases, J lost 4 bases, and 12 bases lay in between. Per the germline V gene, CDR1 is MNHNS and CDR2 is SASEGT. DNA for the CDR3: TGTGCCAGCAGTGACGGCGGGGGCGGCTATGGCTACACCTTC. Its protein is CASSDGGGGYGYTF.